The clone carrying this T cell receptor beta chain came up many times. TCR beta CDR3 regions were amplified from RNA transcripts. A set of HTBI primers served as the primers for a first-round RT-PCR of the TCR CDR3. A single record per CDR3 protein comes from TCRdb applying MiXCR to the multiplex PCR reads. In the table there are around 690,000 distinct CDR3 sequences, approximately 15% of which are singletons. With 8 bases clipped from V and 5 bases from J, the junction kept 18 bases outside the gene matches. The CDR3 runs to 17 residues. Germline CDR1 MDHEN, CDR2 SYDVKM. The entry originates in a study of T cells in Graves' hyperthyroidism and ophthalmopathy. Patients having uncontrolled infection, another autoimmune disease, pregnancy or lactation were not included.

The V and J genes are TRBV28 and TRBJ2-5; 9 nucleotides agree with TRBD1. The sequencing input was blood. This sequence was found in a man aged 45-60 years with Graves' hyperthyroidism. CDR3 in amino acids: CASQGQGKRGLRETQYF. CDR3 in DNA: TGTGCCAGCCAAGGACAGGGGAAGAGGGGCCTCCGGGAGACCCAGTACTTC. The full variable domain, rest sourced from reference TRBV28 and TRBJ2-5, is DVKVTQSSRYLVKRTGEKVFLECVQDMDHENMFWYRQDPGLGLRLIYFSYDVKMKEKGDIPEGYSVSREKKERFSLILESASTNQTSMYLCASQGQGKRGLRETQYFGPGTRLLVL.